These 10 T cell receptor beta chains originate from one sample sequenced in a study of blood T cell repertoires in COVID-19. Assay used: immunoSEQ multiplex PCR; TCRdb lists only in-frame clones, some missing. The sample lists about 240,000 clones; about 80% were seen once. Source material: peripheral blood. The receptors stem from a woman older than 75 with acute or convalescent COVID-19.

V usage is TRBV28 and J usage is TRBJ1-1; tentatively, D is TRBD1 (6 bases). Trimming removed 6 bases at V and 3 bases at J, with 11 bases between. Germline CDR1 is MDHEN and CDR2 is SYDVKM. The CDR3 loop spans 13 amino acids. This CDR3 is CASSARGYTEAFF. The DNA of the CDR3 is TGTGCCAGCAGCGCTAGGGGGTACACTGAAGCTTTCTTT. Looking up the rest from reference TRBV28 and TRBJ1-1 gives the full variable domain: DVKVTQSSRYLVKRTGEKVFLECVQDMDHENMFWYRQDPGLGLRLIYFSYDVKMKEKGDIPEGYSVSREKKERFSLILESASTNQTSMYLCASSARGYTEAFFGQGTRLTVV.

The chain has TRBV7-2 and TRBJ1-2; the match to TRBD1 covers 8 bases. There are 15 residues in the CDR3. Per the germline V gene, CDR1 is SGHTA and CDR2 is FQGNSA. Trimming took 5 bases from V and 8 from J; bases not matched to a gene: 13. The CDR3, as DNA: TGTGCCAGCAGCCCTAGGACAGGGTCGGTGGGAGGCTACACCTTC. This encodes CASSPRTGSVGGYTF. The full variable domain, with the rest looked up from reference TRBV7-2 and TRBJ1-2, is GAGVSQSPSNKVTEKGKDVELRCDPISGHTALYWYRQSLGQGLEFLIYFQGNSAPDKSGLPSDRFSAERTGGSVSTLTIQRTQQEDSAVYLCASSPRTGSVGGYTFGSGTRLTVV.

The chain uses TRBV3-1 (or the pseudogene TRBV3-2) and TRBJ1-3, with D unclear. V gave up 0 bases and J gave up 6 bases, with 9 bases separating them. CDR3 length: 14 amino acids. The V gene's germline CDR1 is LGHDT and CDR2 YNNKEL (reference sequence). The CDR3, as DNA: TGTGCCAGCAGCCAAGACCAGCGCGTAAACACCATATATTTT. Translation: CASSQDQRVNTIYF.

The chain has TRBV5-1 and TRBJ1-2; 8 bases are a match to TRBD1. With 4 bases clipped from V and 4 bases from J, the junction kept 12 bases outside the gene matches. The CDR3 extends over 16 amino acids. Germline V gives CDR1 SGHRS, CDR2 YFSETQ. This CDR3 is CASSPRRGQDFYGYTF. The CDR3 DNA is TGCGCCAGCAGCCCCCGTCGGGGACAGGATTTCTATGGCTACACCTTC.

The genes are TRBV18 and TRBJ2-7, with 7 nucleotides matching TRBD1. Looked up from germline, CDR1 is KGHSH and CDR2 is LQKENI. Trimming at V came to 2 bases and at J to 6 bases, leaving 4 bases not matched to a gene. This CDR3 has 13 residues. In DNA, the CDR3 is TGTGCCAGCTCACCAGACAGGGCAGGCGAGCAGTACTTC. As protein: CASSPDRAGEQYF.

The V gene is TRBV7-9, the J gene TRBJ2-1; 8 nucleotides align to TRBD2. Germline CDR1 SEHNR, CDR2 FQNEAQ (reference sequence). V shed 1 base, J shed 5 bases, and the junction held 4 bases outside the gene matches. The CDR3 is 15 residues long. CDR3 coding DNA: TGTGCCAGCAGCTTAGATAGCGGGGAGAACAATGAGCAGTTCTTC. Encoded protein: CASSLDSGENNEQFF.

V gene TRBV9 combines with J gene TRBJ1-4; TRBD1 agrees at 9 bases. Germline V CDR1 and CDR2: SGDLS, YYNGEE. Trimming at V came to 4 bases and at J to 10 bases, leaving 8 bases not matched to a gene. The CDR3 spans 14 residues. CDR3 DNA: TGTGCCAGCAGCCCACAGGGGGCTTTAGGAAAACTGTTTTTT. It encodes CASSPQGALGKLFF.

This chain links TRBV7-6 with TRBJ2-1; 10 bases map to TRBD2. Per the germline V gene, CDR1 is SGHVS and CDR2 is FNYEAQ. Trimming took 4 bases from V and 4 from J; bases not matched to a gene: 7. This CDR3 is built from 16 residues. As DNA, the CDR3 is TGTGCCAGCAGCTCCAACGTAGCGGGGGGATACAATGAGCAGTTCTTC. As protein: CASSSNVAGGYNEQFF.

CDR3 nucleotides: TGTGCCAGCAGCTTAGACAGGGGCACTCAGCCCCAGCATTTT. It translates to CASSLDRGTQPQHF. The chain joins TRBV7-2 to TRBJ1-5; the match to TRBD1 covers 7 bases. This CDR3 contains 14 residues. The V and J ends lost 1 base and 6 bases, in that order; junction bases with no gene match: 3. Looked up from germline, CDR1 is SGHTA and CDR2 is FQGNSA.

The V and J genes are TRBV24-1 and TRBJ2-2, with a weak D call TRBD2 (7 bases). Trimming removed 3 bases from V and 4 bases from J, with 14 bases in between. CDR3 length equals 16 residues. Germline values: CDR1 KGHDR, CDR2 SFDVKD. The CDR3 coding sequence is TGTGCCACCAGTGATCCGGGGGCGGGGGTCACCGGGGAGCTGTTTTTT. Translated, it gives CATSDPGAGVTGELFF.